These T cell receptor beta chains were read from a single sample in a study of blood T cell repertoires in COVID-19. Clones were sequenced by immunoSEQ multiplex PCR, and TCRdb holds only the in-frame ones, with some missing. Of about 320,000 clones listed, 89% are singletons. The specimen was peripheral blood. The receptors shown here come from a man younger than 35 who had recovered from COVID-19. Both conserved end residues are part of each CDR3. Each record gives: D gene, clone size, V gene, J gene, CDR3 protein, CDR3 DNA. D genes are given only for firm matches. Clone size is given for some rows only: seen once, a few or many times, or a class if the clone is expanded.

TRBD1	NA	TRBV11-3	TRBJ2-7	CASSPGTASYEQYF	TGTGCCAGCAGCCCCGGGACAGCGTCCTACGAGCAGTACTTC
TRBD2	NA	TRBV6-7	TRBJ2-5	CASPLPTSGGGETQYF	TGTGCCAGCCCTCTTCCGACTAGCGGGGGTGGGGAGACCCAGTACTTC
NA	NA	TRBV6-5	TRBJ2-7	CASSFKTHGQHYEQYF	TGTGCCAGCAGTTTCAAAACTCACGGACAGCACTACGAGCAGTACTTC
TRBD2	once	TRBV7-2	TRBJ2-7	CASSGGGTLPYEQYF	TGTGCCAGCAGTGGGGGGGGGACGTTACCCTACGAGCAGTACTTC
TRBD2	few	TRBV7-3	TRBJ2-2	CASSLTGRARGELFF	TGTGCCAGCAGCTTAACCGGGAGGGCGAGAGGGGAGCTGTTTTTT
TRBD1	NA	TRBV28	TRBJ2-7	CASSITGTESSYEQYF	TGTGCCAGCAGTATAACCGGGACAGAAAGCTCCTACGAGCAGTACTTC
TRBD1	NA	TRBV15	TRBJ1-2	CATSRSGTGLRYGYTF	TGTGCCACCAGCAGATCTGGGACAGGCCTCCGCTATGGCTACACCTTC
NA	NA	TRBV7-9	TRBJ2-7	CASSLLTGDYEQYF	TGTGCCAGCAGCCTCCTCACAGGCGACTACGAGCAGTACTTC
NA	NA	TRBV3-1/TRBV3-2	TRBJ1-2	CASSQAIDSLYGYTF	TGTGCCAGCAGCCAAGCAATTGACAGCCTCTATGGCTACACCTTC
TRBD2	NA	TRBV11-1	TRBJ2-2	CASSSQRELPGELFF	TGTGCCAGCAGTTCCCAGCGGGAGTTACCCGGGGAGCTGTTTTTT
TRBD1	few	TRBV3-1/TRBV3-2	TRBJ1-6	CASSPRQGLWSPLHF	TGTGCCAGCAGCCCTAGACAGGGTCTATGGTCACCCCTCCACTTT
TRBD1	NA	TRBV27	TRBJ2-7	CASSFGTGGYEQYF	TGTGCCAGCAGTTTCGGGACAGGGGGTTACGAGCAGTACTTC
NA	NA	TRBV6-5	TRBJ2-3	CASSRQDSTDTQYF	TGTGCCAGCAGTCGACAGGATAGCACAGATACGCAGTATTTT
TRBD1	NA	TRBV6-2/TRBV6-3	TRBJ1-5	CASSYLLGGQEYSNQPQHF	TGTGCCAGCAGTTACCTACTGGGGGGACAGGAATATAGCAATCAGCCCCAGCATTTT
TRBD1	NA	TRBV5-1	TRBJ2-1	CASSLWTGGYNEQFF	TGCGCCAGCAGCTTGTGGACAGGGGGCTACAATGAGCAGTTCTTC
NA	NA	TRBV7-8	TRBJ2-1	CASSFRTDRNEQFF	TGTGCCAGCAGCTTTAGGACAGACAGGAATGAGCAGTTCTTC
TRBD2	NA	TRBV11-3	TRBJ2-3	CASSLSLAGSTDTQYF	TGTGCCAGCAGCTTAAGTCTAGCGGGGAGCACAGATACGCAGTATTTT
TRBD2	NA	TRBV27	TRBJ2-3	CASSYGVPGLAGGTDTQYF	TGTGCCAGCAGTTATGGTGTTCCGGGACTAGCGGGAGGCACAGATACGCAGTATTTT
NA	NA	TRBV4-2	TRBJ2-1	CASSHEDLEQFF	TGTGCCAGCAGCCATGAGGATCTTGAGCAGTTCTTC
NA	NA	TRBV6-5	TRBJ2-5	CASSYGAGTAQYF	TGTGCCAGCAGTTACGGGGCAGGAACGGCCCAGTACTTC
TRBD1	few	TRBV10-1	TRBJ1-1	CASSEAGTGRGEAFF	TGCGCCAGCAGTGAAGCCGGGACAGGCAGGGGTGAAGCTTTCTTT
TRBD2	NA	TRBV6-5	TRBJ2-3	CASRLAGGRGDTQYF	TGTGCCAGCAGATTAGCGGGAGGGCGGGGAGATACGCAGTATTTT
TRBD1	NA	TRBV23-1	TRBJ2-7	CASTLRTGRYEQYF	TGCGCCAGCACCTTAAGGACAGGGAGATACGAGCAGTACTTC
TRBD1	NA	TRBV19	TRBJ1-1	CASSITGGDTEAFF	TGTGCCAGTAGTATCACAGGGGGCGACACTGAAGCTTTCTTT
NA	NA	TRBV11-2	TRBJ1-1	CASSLDLRREAFF	TGTGCCAGCAGCTTAGATCTTCGGAGGGAAGCTTTCTTT
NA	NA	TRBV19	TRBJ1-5	CASNGRSDQPQHF	TGTGCCAGTAACGGCAGGTCCGATCAGCCCCAGCATTTT
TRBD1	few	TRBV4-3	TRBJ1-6	CASSQDRQGYYNSPLHF	TGCGCCAGCAGCCAAGACCGACAGGGGTATTATAATTCACCCCTCCACTTT
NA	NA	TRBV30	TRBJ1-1	CALRRSVNEAFF	TGTGCCCTTAGGAGGTCGGTAAATGAAGCTTTCTTT
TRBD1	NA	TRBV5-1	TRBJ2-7	CASSLADRVEQYF	TGCGCCAGCAGCTTGGCCGACAGGGTCGAGCAGTACTTC
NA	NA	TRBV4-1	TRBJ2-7	CASSQTPGGEQYF	TGCGCCAGCAGCCAAACCCCTGGGGGGGAGCAGTACTTC
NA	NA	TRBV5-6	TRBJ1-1	CASSLALTTGNTEAFF	TGTGCCAGCAGCTTGGCCCTGACAACAGGGAACACTGAAGCTTTCTTT
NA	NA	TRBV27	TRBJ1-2	CASSLSGLYGYTF	TGTGCCAGCAGTTTATCGGGACTCTATGGCTACACCTTC
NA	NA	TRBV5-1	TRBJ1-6	CASSLEGGTDNSPLHF	TGCGCCAGCAGCTTGGAGGGCGGGACGGATAATTCACCCCTCCACTTT
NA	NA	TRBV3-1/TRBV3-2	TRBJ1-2	CASSQTPTGDYGYTF	TGTGCCAGCAGCCAAACCCCGACAGGAGACTATGGCTACACCTTC
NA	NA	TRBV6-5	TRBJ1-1	CASSYTGNTEAFF	TGTGCCAGCAGTTACACAGGGAACACTGAAGCTTTCTTT
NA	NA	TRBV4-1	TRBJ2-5	CASSQEARETQYF	TGCGCCAGCAGCCAAGAGGCGAGGGAGACCCAGTACTTC
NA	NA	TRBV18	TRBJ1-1	CASSPSLAPLAFF	TGTGCCAGCTCACCCTCTCTCGCGCCCTTAGCTTTCTTT
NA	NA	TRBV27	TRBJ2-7	CASSLWAGDHEQYF	TGTGCCAGCAGTTTATGGGCAGGGGACCACGAGCAGTACTTC
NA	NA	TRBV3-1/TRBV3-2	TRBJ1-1	CASSQDQSNTEAFF	TGTGCCAGCAGCCAAGATCAGTCGAACACTGAAGCTTTCTTT
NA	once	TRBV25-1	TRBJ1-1	CASSDRGNTEAFF	TGTGCCAGCAGTGACCGGGGGAACACTGAAGCTTTCTTT
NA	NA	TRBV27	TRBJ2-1	CASATTGYNEQFF	TGTGCCAGCGCCACGACAGGTTACAATGAGCAGTTCTTC
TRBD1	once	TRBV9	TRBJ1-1	CASSPLDRLNTEAFF	TGTGCCAGCAGCCCCCTGGACAGGCTGAACACTGAAGCTTTCTTT